This T cell receptor (beta chain) was captured by sequencing in a study of T cells in Graves' hyperthyroidism and ophthalmopathy. The length of the CDR3 is 17 residues. V was clipped by 2 bases and J by 5 bases, with 21 bases between them. Germline V CDR1 and CDR2: SGHAT, FQNNGV. Study observations and caveats: Most expanded thyroid clonotypes above 0.001 recurred in blood.

Amplification of TCR beta CDR3 regions used RNA as the template. HTBI primers drove first-round RT-PCR of the TCR CDR3. TCRdb passed the multiplex PCR reads through MiXCR, listing each CDR3 protein once. The repertoire includes approximately 610,000 distinct CDR3 sequences, roughly 15% of them detected once, and about 4% sits in the top ten. This clonotype was seen only a few times. Its matching antigen is unknown. On the basis of clinical symptoms, serum thyroxine and TRAb, thyroid ultrasound and orbital computed tomography, diagnoses were made. The material sequenced was blood. The receptor comes from a woman aged 40 to 49 with Graves' ophthalmopathy. The gene calls are TRBV11-2 and TRBJ2-5; the D gene could be TRBD1 or TRBD2 (5 bases each). The CDR3 DNA reads as TGTGCCAGCAGCTTACATTCCCCCGGGACCCACCGGGAGACCCAGTACTTC. Its translation: CASSLHSPGTHRETQYF.